The 12 T cell receptor beta chains in this list originate from one sample, sequenced in a study of lung T cells in sarcoidosis with Löfgren's syndrome. TCRdb passed the reads through MiXCR, listing each CDR3 protein once. The sample yields 60,000 to 70,000 distinct CDR3 sequences, approximately 21% seen once. The sequenced sample was CD4+ T cells from PBMCs. Receptor source: a human donor with sarcoidosis (Löfgren's syndrome or another form), or a control subject (not recorded which).

J is TRBJ1-2 and V is TRBV3-1, with D tentatively TRBD1 (6 bases). The CDR3 has 15 amino acids. The V end lost 0 bases, the J end lost 4 bases, and 12 bases lay between the germline ends. Per germline, CDR1 LGHDT and CDR2 YNNKEL (reference sequence). This chain's CDR3 is CASSQESGRGYGYTF. The DNA for the CDR3 is TGTGCCAGCAGCCAAGAATCTGGCAGGGGCTATGGCTACACCTTC.

Concerning this clonotype: A much larger clone is a single base away; this may be a read error. V gene TRBV6-1 combines with J gene TRBJ2-1; 7 bases fit TRBD2. CDR3 length: 15 residues. Germline-derived CDR1 and CDR2 are MNHNS and SASEGT. CDR3 loop: CASSPGGLNYSEQFF. The CDR3 nucleotides read TGTGCCAGCAGTCCCGGGGGGTTGAACTACAGTGAGCAGTTCTTC.

This clonotype appeared many times. V and J are TRBV20-1 and TRBJ1-5; D is undetermined. V was cut by 4 bases and J by 9 bases, with 7 bases left in between. Germline CDR1 and CDR2: DFQATT and SNEGSKA (reference sequence). The CDR3 is 10 residues long. The CDR3 protein is CSATPSPQHF. The CDR3 DNA follows: TGCAGTGCTACCCCGTCGCCCCAGCATTTT.

This sequence joins TRBV7-2 and TRBJ2-1, with 9 bases that match TRBD2. CDR3 length equals 16 residues. J lost 3 bases, V lost 5 bases, and 8 bases had no gene match. The germline V gene encodes CDR1 SGHTA and CDR2 FQGNSA. CDR3 amino acids: CASSPFLAGVYNEQFF. CDR3 nucleotide sequence: TGTGCCAGCAGCCCGTTTTTAGCGGGGGTCTACAATGAGCAGTTCTTC.

The rearrangement links TRBV4-1 to TRBJ2-1, with a tentative D call TRBD1 (6 bases). The V gene's germline CDR1 is MGHRA and CDR2 YSYEKL. V shed 0 bases and J shed 8 bases, with 11 bases lying between them. The CDR3 extends over 14 amino acids. The CDR3 bases are TGCGCCAGCAGCCAAGATCCAGGGGCCGATGAGCAGTTCTTC. Protein: CASSQDPGADEQFF.

As for this clonotype: Because the CDR3 is missing its conserved closing phenylalanine or tryptophan, this is likely a read error. The chain employs TRBV7-2 and TRBJ1-1, with TRBD1 matching 7 bases. CDR1 is SGHTA, CDR2 FQGNSA, per germline. The V segment lost 2 bases and the J segment 3 bases; nucleotides outside the gene matches: 0. This CDR3 spans 13 amino acids. The CDR3 reads CASSLQGDTEAFL. The DNA of the CDR3 is TGTGCCAGCAGCTTACAGGGGGACACTGAAGCTTTCCTT.

Points on this clonotype: The junction departs from germline at one end; a sequencing error may be responsible. The genes are TRBV4-2 and TRBJ1-2; 12 positions agree with TRBD1. Per germline, CDR1 LGHNA and CDR2 YNFKEQ. The CDR3 sequence is 15 residues long. The CDR3 region is CASSLPGQGAYGYAF. The CDR3, as DNA: TGTGCCAGCAGCTTACCGGGACAGGGGGCCTATGGCTACGCCTTC.

Ten or more counts support this clonotype. The chain joins TRBV7-2 to TRBJ2-2, with TRBD1 matching 10 bases. Unmatched junction bases numbered 4, after V lost 5 bases and J lost 4 bases. This CDR3 region has 15 residues. CDR1 SGHTA and CDR2 FQGNSA come from the germline V gene. CDR3 coding DNA: TGTGCCAGCAGCAGGGACAGGGGAGGCACCGGGGAGCTGTTTTTT. It specifies CASSRDRGGTGELFF. Variable domain in full (rest from reference TRBV7-2 and TRBJ2-2): GAGVSQSPSNKVTEKGKDVELRCDPISGHTALYWYRQSLGQGLEFLIYFQGNSAPDKSGLPSDRFSAERTGGSVSTLTIQRTQQEDSAVYLCASSRDRGGTGELFFGEGSRLTVL.

This clonotype occurred many times. The chain couples TRBV20-1 to TRBJ2-6; D not resolved. Trimming stripped 3 bases from V and 0 bases from J, with 3 bases between. Germline V gives CDR1 DFQATT, CDR2 SNEGSKA (reference sequence). This CDR3 has 13 residues. The chain's CDR3 is CSARNSGANVLTF. The DNA of the CDR3 is TGCAGTGCTAGGAACTCTGGGGCCAACGTCCTGACTTTC.

Comment on this clonotype: A read error may explain this, as a much larger clone is one base away. This chain links TRBV20-1 with TRBJ2-1, with D perhaps assigned TRBD1 or TRBD2 (6 bases each). CDR1 and CDR2 (germline): DFQATT, SNEGSKA (reference sequence). This CDR3 is built from 15 residues. In DNA, the CDR3 is TGCAGTGCTAGAACAACAGGGACTCACTACAATGAGCGGTTCTTC. Its protein is CSARTTGTHYNERFF.

This clonotype came up many times. The chain is built from TRBV3-1 and TRBJ2-5; TRBD2 aligns across 12 bases. V lost 8 bases to trimming and J lost 3 bases; unmatched junction nucleotides: 10. Germline V gene sequence: CDR1 LGHDT, CDR2 YNNKEL (reference sequence). This CDR3 is 16 amino acids long. The CDR3 sequence is CASRLLAGGPEETQYF. The CDR3 region has the DNA TGTGCCAGCCGGTTGCTAGCGGGGGGGCCCGAAGAGACCCAGTACTTC.

In its sample, this clonotype was seen many times. This rearrangement joins TRBV7-6 to TRBJ2-2, with TRBD2 matching over 9 bases. Germline CDR1 reads SGHVS; CDR2 reads FNYEAQ. The CDR3 runs to 16 residues. J lost 7 bases, V lost 5 bases, and 11 bases had no gene match. In DNA, the CDR3 is TGTGCCAGCAGCGTAAGACTAGCGGCTATCGTCGGGGAGCTGTTTTTT. Translated: CASSVRLAAIVGELFF.